The 31 T cell receptor beta chains presented below share a single source sample, sequenced in a study of Ad26.COV2.S vaccination and SARS-CoV-2 variants (dated by TCRdb to 2020 to 2022). Library method: the immunoSEQ multiplex PCR assay. The clones in this table, taken by TCRdb from immuneACCESS, are in-frame only. Not every clone is retained; where verified, under half of the shortfall comes from an unresolved V gene, and the cause of the rest is unknown. This sample has some 480,000 clones in its table, and roughly nine tenths of those were observed once. The top ten constitute over 10% of the sample. The treatment or condition label on this specimen signifies: about 20 received Ad26.COV2.S at low or high dose, single or two shots; 5 received placebo; per-sample allocation not given. Repertoires of vaccine and placebo recipients were sequenced from samples taken on day 63 after the first injection.

The source material was peripheral blood, sampled in a trial of Ad26.COV2.S vaccine versus placebo. These receptors came from a person aged 18 to 65 who received the Ad26.COV2.S COVID-19 vaccine or a placebo.

The chain couples TRBV2 to TRBJ2-3; TRBD2 is a possible D gene (5 bases). The germline V gene encodes CDR1 SNHLY and CDR2 FYNNEI. Trimming removed 3 bases at V and 0 bases at J, with 10 bases between. The CDR3 is 15 amino acids. The CDR3: CASSDRLTSTDTQYF. The DNA for the CDR3 is TGTGCCAGCAGTGATAGACTAACAAGCACAGATACGCAGTATTTT.

This clone has only one observation. The V call is TRBV28, the J call TRBJ1-6; a possible D gene is TRBD1 (6 bases). This CDR3 contains 14 residues. Trimming removed 6 bases from V and 9 bases from J, with 15 bases in between. The germline V gene encodes CDR1 MDHEN and CDR2 SYDVKM. The CDR3 protein is CASSIQGETSPLHF. Written as DNA, the CDR3 is TGTGCCAGCAGCATACAGGGTGAGACTTCACCCCTCCACTTT.

The CDR3 sequence: CASSSSLFGPGANNQPQHF. CDR3 nucleotides: TGTGCCAGCAGCTCCAGCCTTTTTGGGCCCGGGGCCAACAATCAGCCCCAGCATTTT. This chain uses TRBV7-7 with TRBJ1-5; tentative D call: TRBD1 (5 bases). Trimming cost V 4 bases and J 3 bases, with 25 bases left between them. The CDR3 consists of 19 residues. Germline CDR1 SSHAT, CDR2 FNYEAQ (reference sequence).

This chain links TRBV6-5 with TRBJ1-6; weak D call: TRBD1 (5 bases). Germline CDR1 MNHEY, CDR2 SVGAGI. The V gene lost 5 bases and the J gene lost 7 bases, with 12 bases spanning the gap. The CDR3 runs 14 residues. CDR3 nucleotides: TGTGCCAGCAGTCCGGGACGGCGAAATTCACCCCTCCACTTT. Translation: CASSPGRRNSPLHF.

The table lists this clone with a count of one. The gene calls are TRBV7-2 and TRBJ1-1; 8 bases map to TRBD1. In germline, CDR1 is SGHTA, CDR2 FQGNSA. The junction had 6 bases not matched to a gene; V was cut back by 1 base and J by 5 bases. There are 15 residues in the CDR3. CDR3 sequence reads: CASSLVAGGETEAFF. For the CDR3, the DNA is TGTGCCAGCAGCTTAGTCGCAGGGGGCGAGACTGAAGCTTTCTTT.

The rearrangement links TRBV24-1 to TRBJ1-1, with TRBD1 as a possible D gene (6 bases). With 2 bases removed from V and 2 bases from J, the gap between germline ends came to 8 bases. The CDR3 sequence is 14 residues long. Germline CDR1 and CDR2: KGHDR and SFDVKD. CDR3 nucleotides: TGTGCCACCAGTGATTCGGGACACAACACTGAAGCTTTCTTT. It is translated as CATSDSGHNTEAFF.

The chain links TRBV6-1 to TRBJ2-7, with D uncertain. CDR3 size: 12 residues. Trimming pared 2 bases from V and 4 bases from J, leaving 6 bases between. CDR1 is MNHNS, CDR2 SASEGT, per germline. The CDR3 DNA is TGTGCCAGCAGTGAATTAAGGTACGAGCAGTACTTC. Translated, it gives CASSELRYEQYF.

In this sample, this clone turned up a few times. The chain uses TRBV7-2 and TRBJ2-2, with TRBD2 identical over 7 bases. CDR1 and CDR2 from the germline V gene are SGHTA and FQGNSA. The CDR3 is made up of 16 amino acids. Losses at the gene ends were 7 bases for V and 0 bases for J; bases not matched to a gene: 8. CDR3: CASTAYLAANTGELFF. The CDR3 DNA is TGTGCCAGCACCGCTTATCTAGCGGCGAACACCGGGGAGCTGTTTTTT.

This rearrangement joins TRBV24-1 to TRBJ1-5; D unclear. This CDR3 is 14 amino acids long. Trimming stripped 2 bases from V and 11 bases from J, with 15 bases between. The germline CDR1 and CDR2 sequences are KGHDR and SFDVKD. The CDR3 DNA reads TGTGCCACCAGTGATTCTGGGGATAGTCGGGCCCAGCATTTT. Translated, it gives CATSDSGDSRAQHF.

This chain links TRBV11-2 with TRBJ2-7; TRBD2 aligns across 11 bases. Trimming removed 8 bases from V and 6 bases from J; junction bases left unmatched: 9. From germline, CDR1 is SGHAT and CDR2 FQNNGV. The CDR3 has 14 amino acids. The CDR3 DNA sequence: TGTGCCAGCGGAACTAGCGGGAGTTTTTCCGAGCAGTACTTC. Translated, it gives CASGTSGSFSEQYF.

V and J are TRBV7-9 and TRBJ2-3, with D perhaps TRBD1 (5 bases). The CDR3 consists of 15 residues. Germline V gene lookup returns CDR1 SEHNR and CDR2 FQNEAQ (reference sequence). V gave up 5 bases and J gave up 0 bases, with 12 bases separating them. CDR3 DNA: TGTGCCAGCAGCCTGACAGAGACTAGCACAGATACGCAGTATTTT. Encoded protein: CASSLTETSTDTQYF.

The V gene is TRBV28, the J gene TRBJ2-2, with D perhaps matching TRBD2 (5 bases). The CDR3 runs to 12 residues. Germline-derived CDR1 and CDR2 are MDHEN and SYDVKM. The V gene lost 1 base and the J gene lost 13 bases, with 10 bases spanning the gap. The CDR3 loop is CASSLLGSGLFF. CDR3 DNA: TGTGCCAGCAGTTTATTAGGGAGTGGGCTGTTTTTT. Complete variable domain (other parts from reference TRBV28 and TRBJ2-2): DVKVTQSSRYLVKRTGEKVFLECVQDMDHENMFWYRQDPGLGLRLIYFSYDVKMKEKGDIPEGYSVSREKKERFSLILESASTNQTSMYLCASSLLGSGLFFGEGSRLTVL.

This clone has more than one count but fewer than ten. The chain recombines TRBV5-1 with TRBJ2-7, with D perhaps assigned TRBD1 or TRBD2 (5 bases each). Germline-derived CDR1 and CDR2 are SGHRS and YFSETQ. The V and J ends lost 0 bases and 2 bases respectively, with 9 bases between them. The CDR3 has 14 residues. CDR3 sequence: CASSLDWGPYEQYF. The CDR3 region has the DNA TGCGCCAGCAGCTTGGACTGGGGACCCTACGAGCAGTACTTC.

The chain links TRBV6-6 to TRBJ1-1; no reliable D call. CDR3 size: 13 residues. The germline gives CDR1 MNHNY, CDR2 SVGAGI (reference sequence). Trimming took off 9 bases at V and 3 bases at J, with 14 bases between the two ends. Here the CDR3 reads CARSAGLHTEAFF. In DNA form, the CDR3 reads TGTGCCAGGTCCGCGGGGTTACACACTGAAGCTTTCTTT.

The V and J genes are TRBV5-4 and TRBJ1-2; D call uncertain. The germline gives CDR1 SGHNT, CDR2 YYREEE (reference sequence). The V gene lost 0 bases and the J gene lost 7 bases, with 13 bases spanning the gap. The CDR3 length is 14 residues. CDR3 nucleotide sequence: TGTGCCAGCAGCTTGGCCGGCCCTCCCCTTGGCTACACCTTC. Translated: CASSLAGPPLGYTF.

The CDR3 reads CAWTPVGNEQFF. The CDR3 DNA is TGTGCCTGGACCCCCGTCGGCAATGAGCAGTTCTTC. The chain is built from TRBV30 and TRBJ2-1; D call uncertain. With 4 bases removed from V and 6 bases from J, the gap between germline ends came to 10 bases. Per germline, CDR1 GTSNPN and CDR2 SVGIG (reference sequence). The CDR3 runs to 12 residues.

This clone was counted only a few times. The chain employs TRBV6-5 and TRBJ2-1; 7 bases line up with TRBD1. This CDR3 contains 14 residues. Losses at the gene ends were 3 bases for V and 4 bases for J; bases not matched to a gene: 3. CDR1 is MNHEY, CDR2 SVGAGI, per germline. CDR3 nucleotides: TGTGCCAGCAGTTATGGACAGGCGTACAATGAGCAGTTCTTC. It codes for CASSYGQAYNEQFF.

V and J are TRBV4-1 and TRBJ2-3, with no clear D. Germline V gene lookup returns CDR1 MGHRA and CDR2 YSYEKL. The ends were cut back, 0 bases at V and 4 bases at J, with 5 bases in the middle. The CDR3 covers 13 residues. The CDR3 loop is CASSQDLPDTQYF. The CDR3 nucleotides are TGCGCCAGCAGCCAAGATTTGCCAGATACGCAGTATTTT.

V gene TRBV7-3 combines with J gene TRBJ2-2; 10 positions match TRBD2. CDR3 size: 18 residues. The germline V gene encodes CDR1 SGHTA and CDR2 FQGTGA. V was pared by 5 bases and J by 1 base, with 10 bases of the junction left unmatched. CDR3 sequence reads: CASSPLGSSGGNTGELFF. The CDR3 nucleotides are TGTGCCAGCAGCCCCTTGGGCTCTAGCGGGGGGAACACCGGGGAGCTGTTTTTT.

In its sample, this clone was seen once. The chain couples TRBV11-1 to TRBJ1-2; D unresolved. This CDR3 comprises 15 residues. The V and J ends lost 5 bases and 0 bases respectively, with 13 bases between them. In germline, CDR1 is SGHAT, CDR2 FQDESV (reference sequence). As DNA, the CDR3 is TGTGCCAGCAGCCCCCAAGGCAGTTCTAACTATGGCTACACCTTC. Its translation: CASSPQGSSNYGYTF.

The J gene is TRBJ2-1, the V gene TRBV7-3; possibly TRBD1 or TRBD2 for D (5 bases each). Trimming took 3 bases from V and 7 from J, leaving 13 bases between them. CDR3 size: 14 residues. Germline CDR1 SGHTA, CDR2 FQGTGA. CDR3 in amino acids: CASSFRDPTNEQFF. The CDR3 nucleotides are TGTGCCAGCAGCTTCCGGGACCCTACTAATGAGCAGTTCTTC.

The gene calls are TRBV30 and TRBJ2-3; D gene ambiguous. CDR1 is GTSNPN and CDR2 is SVGIG in the germline V gene (reference sequence). Deletions cut 2 bases from V and 6 bases from J, with 6 bases between. The CDR3 covers 11 residues. The chain's CDR3 is CAWSPQDTQYF. The CDR3 DNA sequence: TGTGCCTGGAGTCCTCAGGATACGCAGTATTTT.

The chain carries TRBV18 and TRBJ2-1; D is unclear. The CDR3 spans 13 residues. V was shortened by 2 bases and J by 8 bases, with 10 bases between the two germline ends. CDR1 is KGHSH, CDR2 LQKENI, per germline. The chain's CDR3 is CASSPMRVDEQFF. The CDR3 DNA follows: TGTGCCAGCTCACCAATGAGAGTGGATGAGCAGTTCTTC. Using reference TRBV18 and TRBJ2-1 for the parts outside the CDR3, the full variable domain is NAGVMQNPRHLVRRRGQEARLRCSPMKGHSHVYWYRQLPEEGLKFMVYLQKENIIDESGMPKERFSAEFPKEGPSILRIQQVVRGDSAAYFCASSPMRVDEQFFGPGTRLTVL.

This clone turned up a few times. J is TRBJ1-1 and V is TRBV5-8; D remains unclear. There are 15 residues in the CDR3. V was trimmed by 4 bases and J by 4 bases, leaving 17 bases between them. Germline V gives CDR1 SGHTS, CDR2 YDEGEE. The CDR3 DNA sequence: TGTGCCAGCAGCCGGGGTAAGCTACGGGCCACTGAAGCTTTCTTT. As protein: CASSRGKLRATEAFF.

The chain couples TRBV12-3 or TRBV12-4 to TRBJ1-2, with unresolved D. V lost 9 bases and J 3 bases, leaving 8 bases between the germline ends. CDR3 size: 11 residues. CDR3 sequence reads: CASGRDYGYTF. CDR3 nucleotides: TGTGCCAGTGGAAGGGACTATGGCTACACCTTC.

CDR3 loop: CATSDPTSGVYEQYF. CDR3 sequence (DNA): TGTGCCACCAGTGATCCGACTAGCGGGGTCTACGAGCAGTACTTC. The rearrangement links TRBV24-1 to TRBJ2-7; the match to TRBD2 covers 11 bases. Germline V gene data show CDR1 as KGHDR and CDR2 as SFDVKD. Trimming took 3 bases from V and 3 from J; bases not matched to a gene: 3. The CDR3 covers 15 residues.

J is TRBJ2-1 and V is TRBV29-1; D is unresolved. V lost 4 bases to trimming and J lost 3 bases, with 10 bases between them. The CDR3 spans 13 residues. Germline-derived CDR1 and CDR2 are SQVTM and ANQGSEA. The CDR3 DNA reads TGCAGCGTTGGGACCTTTAACTACAATGAGCAGTTCTTC. Translating gives CSVGTFNYNEQFF.

Concerning this clone: The junction differs from germline at one of its ends, possibly a read error. This sequence joins TRBV24-1 and TRBJ2-5; weak D call: TRBD2 (5 bases). Germline loops: CDR1 KGHDR, CDR2 SFDVKD. The CDR3 has 13 amino acids. CDR3 protein: CATSLGKRENQYF. The CDR3, as DNA: TGTGCCACCAGTTTAGGGAAGAGGGAGAACCAGTACTTC.

The gene calls are TRBV7-3 and TRBJ2-1, with D unresolved. This CDR3 contains 13 residues. CDR1 SGHTA and CDR2 FQGTGA come from the germline V gene. Trimming stripped 5 bases from V and 7 bases from J, with 12 bases between. CDR3 bases: TGTGCCAGCAGCGCGAGTACGCTAAATGAGCAGTTCTTC. Translated, it gives CASSASTLNEQFF.

V usage is TRBV6-5 and J usage is TRBJ2-5; 12 bases match TRBD2. V gave up 0 bases and J gave up 5 bases; unmatched junction bases: 1. CDR3 length: 15 residues. From germline, CDR1 is MNHEY and CDR2 SVGAGI. Here the CDR3 reads CASSYSLAGGETQYF. The CDR3 coding sequence is TGTGCCAGCAGTTACTCCCTAGCGGGAGGGGAGACCCAGTACTTC.

The chain uses TRBV5-4 and TRBJ2-3; tentative D call: TRBD2 (7 bases). Trimming left V 1 base short and J 5 bases short, with 14 bases between. CDR3 length equals 15 residues. Germline V CDR1 and CDR2: SGHNT, YYREEE (reference sequence). DNA for the CDR3: TGTGCCAGCAGCTTGACAGGGAGGGTTGAAGATACGCAGTATTTT. Translating it yields CASSLTGRVEDTQYF. Together with reference TRBV5-4 and TRBJ2-3, the CDR3 gives the full variable domain: ETGVTQSPTHLIKTRGQQVTLRCSSQSGHNTVSWYQQALGQGPQFIFQYYREEENGRGNFPPRFSGLQFPNYSSELNVNALELDDSALYLCASSLTGRVEDTQYFGPGTRLTVL.